Described below is a single T cell receptor (beta chain) sequence and its context. Its antigen is undetermined. The entry originates in a study of identifying expanded T cells in peripheral blood. Findings of the study overall: Differentially abundant clones: 0.95 to 1.5 between replicates, approximately 15 at two to three weeks, 19 to 20 at four.

V dropped 1 base and J dropped 0 bases, with 7 bases sitting between them. The CDR3 is 14 amino acids. The germline CDR1 and CDR2 sequences are SGHTA and FQGNSA. Clones were read by immunoSEQ multiplex PCR, and TCRdb kept only the in-frame ones, dropping some. The sample yields about 120,000 clones, 84% seen once. The chain recombines TRBV7-2 with TRBJ2-7; the D is unclear. This TCR came from a person aged 18-70 years in good health. What was sequenced was blood. CDR3 sequence: CASSLGPSSYEQYF. CDR3 in DNA: TGTGCCAGCAGCTTAGGCCCAAGCTCCTACGAGCAGTACTTC.